The 19 T cell receptor beta chains presented below share a single source sample, sequenced in a study of blood T cells in healthy people across ages. Alongside a J-beta primer mix, a sample-barcoded 5' primer served in a second PCR lasting 7 to 11 cycles. In TCRdb, the 5' RACE reads were re-called with MiXCR into one record per CDR3 protein. The profile shows over 1,500,000 distinct CDR3 sequences, approximately 39% of them singletons. Sequencing input: blood. These TCRs come from a human donor in good health.

In its sample, this clonotype was seen a few times. The gene calls are TRBV7-3 and TRBJ2-3; a weak D match, TRBD2 (6 bases). Germline V gene sequence: CDR1 SGHTA, CDR2 FQGTGA. The length of the CDR3 is 15 residues. V gave up 1 base and J gave up 3 bases, with 11 bases separating them. CDR3 amino acids: CASSLNGGRTDTQYF. The CDR3 DNA is TGTGCCAGCAGCTTAAACGGGGGAAGGACAGATACGCAGTATTTT.

This rearrangement joins TRBV6-2 or TRBV6-3 to TRBJ2-6, with D unclear. V was trimmed by 7 bases and J by 4 bases, leaving 8 bases between them. The germline gives CDR1 MNHEY, CDR2 SVGEGT. The CDR3 runs 13 residues. Here the CDR3 DNA reads TGTGCCAGCAAACCAGAGGGGGCCAACGTCCTGACTTTC. Encoded protein: CASKPEGANVLTF.

This clonotype showed up many times. V usage is TRBV6-2 or TRBV6-3 and J usage is TRBJ2-1; D possibly corresponds to TRBD2 (5 bases). The CDR3 length is 15 residues. Germline V CDR1 and CDR2: MNHEY, SVGEGT. V was pared by 0 bases and J by 8 bases, with 14 bases between. The CDR3 loop is CASSYSRVGSDEQFF. In DNA, the CDR3 is TGTGCCAGCAGTTACTCGAGGGTGGGGTCGGATGAGCAGTTCTTC.

V gene TRBV6-5 combines with J gene TRBJ1-1; no firm D call. CDR3 length equals 15 residues. The V gene's germline CDR1 is MNHEY and CDR2 SVGAGI. V was clipped by 0 bases and J by 1 base, with 9 bases between them. CDR3 sequence: CASSYSISGNTEAFF. The CDR3 DNA follows: TGTGCCAGCAGTTACTCGATATCGGGGAACACTGAAGCTTTCTTT.

As concerns this clonotype: One end of the junction is discordant with germline, which a read error may explain. The chain joins TRBV5-1 to TRBJ2-2, with D possibly matching TRBD2 (5 bases). This CDR3 is built from 16 residues. Germline-derived CDR1 and CDR2 are SGHRS and YFSETQ. The CDR3 here is CASSLDGYANTGERFF. CDR3 bases: TGCGCCAGCAGCTTGGACGGATACGCGAACACCGGGGAGCGGTTTTTT. Full variable domain (remainder filled in from reference TRBV5-1 and TRBJ2-2): KAGVTQTPRYLIKTRGQQVTLSCSPISGHRSVSWYQQTPGQGLQFLFEYFSETQRNKGNFPGRFSGRQFSNSRSEMNVSTLELGDSALYLCASSLDGYANTGERFFGEGSRLTVL.

With respect to this clonotype: A much larger clonotype is one base distant, so this may be a read error. This chain joins TRBV10-3 and TRBJ2-5, with 11 bases aligning to TRBD2. This CDR3 is built from 16 residues. Germline V CDR1 and CDR2: ENHRY, SYGVKD. The chain's CDR3 is CATSAGLAGIQETQYF. DNA for the CDR3: TGTGCCACCAGTGCCGGACTAGCGGGTATCCAAGAGACCCAGTACTTC.

This clonotype showed up just a few times. The chain has TRBV20-1 and TRBJ1-1; 11 nucleotides line up with TRBD1. The V gene end was trimmed by 3 bases and the J gene end by 5 bases; junction bases not matched to a gene: 8. The CDR3 is 15 amino acids. The germline V gene encodes CDR1 DFQATT and CDR2 SNEGSKA (reference sequence). The CDR3 region is CSASRFGQGATEAFF. CDR3 in DNA: TGCAGTGCTAGTAGGTTCGGACAGGGGGCAACTGAAGCTTTCTTT.

This clonotype was counted many times. The V and J genes are TRBV29-1 and TRBJ2-5; 8 nucleotides agree with TRBD1. With V trimmed by 2 bases and J by 1 base, 15 bases remained unmatched. The CDR3 is 18 residues long. Germline V gene lookup returns CDR1 SQVTM and CDR2 ANQGSEA. CDR3 in DNA: TGCAGCGTTGAAAACCGGACAGGGACGCTCGTGGGCCAAGAGACCCAGTACTTC. It translates to CSVENRTGTLVGQETQYF.

This clonotype was counted between two and nine times. V and J are TRBV9 and TRBJ2-1, with TRBD1 matching 7 bases. The junction had 3 bases not matched to a gene; V was cut back by 0 bases and J by 6 bases. The V gene's germline CDR1 is SGDLS and CDR2 YYNGEE. The length of the CDR3 is 14 residues. CDR3 loop: CASSVVGGSNEQFF. CDR3 sequence (DNA): TGTGCCAGCAGCGTAGTAGGGGGCTCCAATGAGCAGTTCTTC.

The rearrangement links TRBV6-6 to TRBJ1-5, with D perhaps matching TRBD1 (5 bases). Per germline, CDR1 MNHNY and CDR2 SVGAGI (reference sequence). The CDR3 is 15 residues long. V was cut by 2 bases and J by 5 bases, with 13 bases left in between. CDR3 residues: CASSYEGRAYQPQHF. CDR3 nucleotides: TGTGCCAGCAGTTACGAAGGCAGGGCCTATCAGCCCCAGCATTTT.

The V and J genes are TRBV29-1 and TRBJ1-4; TRBD1 agrees at 7 bases. The CDR3 has 14 residues. V trimming: 5 bases; J trimming: 3 bases; junction bases outside the gene matches: 6. The V gene's germline CDR1 is SQVTM and CDR2 ANQGSEA. CDR3 in amino acids: CSVITGEANEKLFF. As DNA, the CDR3 is TGCAGCGTTATAACAGGGGAAGCTAATGAAAAACTGTTTTTT.

This clonotype has more than one count but fewer than ten. This chain connects TRBV6-5 to TRBJ1-2; TRBD1 aligns across 7 bases. The length of the CDR3 is 18 residues. Germline V gene data show CDR1 as MNHEY and CDR2 as SVGAGI. V gave up 0 bases and J gave up 1 base; unmatched junction bases: 11. CDR3 sequence (DNA): TGTGCCAGCAGTTACTCAACAGGGGAGGTGGGGGGTAACTATGGCTACACCTTC. Its protein product is CASSYSTGEVGGNYGYTF.

This clonotype showed up just a few times. V gene TRBV24-1 combines with J gene TRBJ2-3; D gene uncertain. CDR1 KGHDR and CDR2 SFDVKD come from the germline V gene. The CDR3 totals 14 residues. V gave up 4 bases and J gave up 4 bases, with 11 bases separating them. In DNA form, the CDR3 reads TGTGCCACCAGTGACTACCAAGTTCCAGATACGCAGTATTTT. This gives the protein CATSDYQVPDTQYF.

In its sample, this clonotype was seen a few times. This chain joins TRBV5-1 and TRBJ2-5, with 12 bases matching TRBD2. V shed 3 bases, J shed 4 bases, and the junction held 7 bases outside the gene matches. Germline CDR1 SGHRS, CDR2 YFSETQ. This CDR3 is built from 16 residues. This CDR3 is CASSSLAGGPVETQYF. CDR3 sequence (DNA): TGCGCCAGCAGCTCGCTAGCGGGGGGGCCCGTAGAGACCCAGTACTTC.

Here the CDR3 reads CSAIPTSMSTDTQYF. The CDR3 DNA is TGCAGTGCTATTCCGACTAGTATGAGCACAGATACGCAGTATTTT. V gene TRBV20-1 combines with J gene TRBJ2-3; tentative D call: TRBD2 (6 bases). V was cut by 4 bases and J by 0 bases, with 14 bases left in between. CDR1 DFQATT and CDR2 SNEGSKA come from the germline V gene (reference sequence). The CDR3 spans 15 residues.

This chain connects TRBV7-8 to TRBJ2-7; D might be TRBD2 (6 bases). V dropped 0 bases and J dropped 4 bases, with 16 bases sitting between them. From germline, CDR1 is SGHVS and CDR2 FQNEAQ. This CDR3 is 16 amino acids long. The CDR3, as DNA: TGTGCCAGCAGCTTAGCGTGGGAAGGAGGGGTATACGAGCAGTACTTC. Translated: CASSLAWEGGVYEQYF.

The genes are TRBV20-1 and TRBJ2-1; 10 nucleotides agree with TRBD2. Matching the DNA end better, TRBJ2-7 makes the J call doubtful. This CDR3 has 14 residues. Germline V gene lookup returns CDR1 DFQATT and CDR2 SNEGSKA (reference sequence). The CDR3 sequence: CSAPVVAGGYEQYF. CDR3 nucleotide sequence: TGCAGTGCTCCGGTTGTAGCGGGGGGATACGAGCAGTACTTC.

On this clonotype: Germline is not matched at one junction end, which may reflect a read error. V usage is TRBV11-2 and J usage is TRBJ1-5, with 8 bases that match TRBD1. This CDR3 has 15 amino acids. Per the germline V gene, CDR1 is SGHAT and CDR2 is FQNNGV. The CDR3 spells CASSLDRGSFQPQHF. The CDR3 DNA sequence: TGTGCCAGCAGTTTAGACAGGGGTAGCTTTCAGCCCCAGCATTTT. The complete variable domain, with remaining parts taken from reference TRBV11-2 and TRBJ1-5, reads EAGVAQSPRYKIIEKRQSVAFWCNPISGHATLYWYQQILGQGPKLLIQFQNNGVVDDSQLPKDRFSAERLKGVDSTLKIQPAKLEDSAVYLCASSLDRGSFQPQHFGDGTRLSIL.

This clonotype has just a few counts. The gene calls are TRBV20-1 and TRBJ1-4, with D perhaps TRBD1 (5 bases). The V and J ends lost 6 bases and 8 bases respectively, with 16 bases between them. The length of the CDR3 is 13 residues. Germline V gives CDR1 DFQATT, CDR2 SNEGSKA (reference sequence). CDR3 DNA sequence: TGCAGTGCCCTCTCGGGGGTGGGGGAAAAACTGTTTTTT. This encodes CSALSGVGEKLFF.